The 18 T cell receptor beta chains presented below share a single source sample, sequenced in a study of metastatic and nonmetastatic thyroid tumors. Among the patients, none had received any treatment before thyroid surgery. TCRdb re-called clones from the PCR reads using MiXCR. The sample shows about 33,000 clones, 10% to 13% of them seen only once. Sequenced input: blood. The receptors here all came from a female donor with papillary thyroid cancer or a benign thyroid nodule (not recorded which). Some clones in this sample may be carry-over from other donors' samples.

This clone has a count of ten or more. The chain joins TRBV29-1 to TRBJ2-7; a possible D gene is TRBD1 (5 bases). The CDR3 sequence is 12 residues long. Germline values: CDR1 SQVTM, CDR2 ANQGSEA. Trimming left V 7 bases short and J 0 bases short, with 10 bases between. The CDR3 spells CSATGLSYEQYF. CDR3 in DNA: TGCAGCGCCACAGGCCTCTCCTACGAGCAGTACTTC.

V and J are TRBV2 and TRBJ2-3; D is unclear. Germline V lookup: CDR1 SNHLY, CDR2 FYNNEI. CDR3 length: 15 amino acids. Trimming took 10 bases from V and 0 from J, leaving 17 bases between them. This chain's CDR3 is CAIHVGNPSTDTQYF. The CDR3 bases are TGTGCCATCCACGTGGGGAACCCTAGCACAGATACGCAGTATTTT.

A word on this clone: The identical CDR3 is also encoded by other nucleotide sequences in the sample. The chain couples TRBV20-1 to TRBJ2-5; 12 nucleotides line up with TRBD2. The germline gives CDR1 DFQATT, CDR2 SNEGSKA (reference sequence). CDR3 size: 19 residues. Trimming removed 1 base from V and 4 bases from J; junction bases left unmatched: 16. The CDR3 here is CSARGPASGRGRWRETQYF. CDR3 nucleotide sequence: TGCAGTGCTAGAGGGCCGGCTAGCGGGAGGGGACGGTGGCGAGAGACCCAGTACTTC.

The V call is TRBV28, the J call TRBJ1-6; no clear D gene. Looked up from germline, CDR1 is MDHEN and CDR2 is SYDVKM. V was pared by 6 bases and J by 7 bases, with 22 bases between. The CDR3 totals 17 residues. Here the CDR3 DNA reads TGTGCCAGCAGACTAGCGGGCCAAAAGCGAGGGAATTCACCCCTCCACTTT. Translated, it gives CASRLAGQKRGNSPLHF.

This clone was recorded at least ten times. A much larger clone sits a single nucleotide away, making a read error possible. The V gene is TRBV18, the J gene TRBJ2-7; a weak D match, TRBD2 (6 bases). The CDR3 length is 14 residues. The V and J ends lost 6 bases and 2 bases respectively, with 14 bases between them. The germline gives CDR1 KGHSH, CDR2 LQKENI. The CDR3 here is CASSGSGEAYEQYF. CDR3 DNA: TGTGCCAGCTCCGGGTCCGGGGAGGCCTACGAGCAGTACTTC.

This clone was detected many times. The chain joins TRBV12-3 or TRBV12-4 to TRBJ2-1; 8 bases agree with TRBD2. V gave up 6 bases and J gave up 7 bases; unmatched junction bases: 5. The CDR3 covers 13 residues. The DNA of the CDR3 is TGTGCCAGCAGGGAGCGGGAGAGGAATGAGCAGTTCTTC. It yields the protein CASRERERNEQFF.

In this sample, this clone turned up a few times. CDR3 sequence: CASSCTDRESSPLHF. The DNA for the CDR3 is TGTGCCAGCAGTTGCACGGACCGGGAGAGCTCACCCCTCCACTTT. The chain couples TRBV6-2 or TRBV6-3 to TRBJ1-6; D gene unclear. Trimming left V 4 bases short and J 10 bases short, with 17 bases between. The germline gives CDR1 MNHEY, CDR2 SVGEGT. The CDR3 is 15 amino acids.

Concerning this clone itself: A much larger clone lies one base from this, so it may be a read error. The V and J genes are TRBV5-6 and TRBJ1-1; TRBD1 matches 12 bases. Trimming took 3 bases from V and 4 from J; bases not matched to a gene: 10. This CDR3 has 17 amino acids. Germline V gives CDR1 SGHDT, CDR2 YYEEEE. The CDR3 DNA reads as TGTGCCAGCAGCTCATATGGGACAGGGGGCATGGGCACTGAAGCTTTCTTT. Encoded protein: CASSSYGTGGMGTEAFF.

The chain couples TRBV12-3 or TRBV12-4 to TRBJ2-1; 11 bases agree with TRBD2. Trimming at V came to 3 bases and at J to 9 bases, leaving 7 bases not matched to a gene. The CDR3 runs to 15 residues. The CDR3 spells CASSFTTSGTGEQFF. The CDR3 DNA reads TGTGCCAGCAGTTTCACGACTAGCGGGACGGGTGAGCAGTTCTTC.

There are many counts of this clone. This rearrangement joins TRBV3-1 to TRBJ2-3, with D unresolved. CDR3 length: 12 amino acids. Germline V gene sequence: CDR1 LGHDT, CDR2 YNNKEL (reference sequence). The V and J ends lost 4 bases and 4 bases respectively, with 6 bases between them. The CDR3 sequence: CASSLIADTQYF. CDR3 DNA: TGTGCCAGCAGCCTAATCGCAGATACGCAGTATTTT.

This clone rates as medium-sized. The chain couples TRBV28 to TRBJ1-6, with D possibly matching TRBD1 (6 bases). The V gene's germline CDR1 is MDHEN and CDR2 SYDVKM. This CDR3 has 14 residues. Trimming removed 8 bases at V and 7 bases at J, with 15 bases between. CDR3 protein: CASLRGGGNSPLHF. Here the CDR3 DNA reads TGTGCCAGCCTCAGGGGAGGGGGGAATTCACCCCTCCACTTT.

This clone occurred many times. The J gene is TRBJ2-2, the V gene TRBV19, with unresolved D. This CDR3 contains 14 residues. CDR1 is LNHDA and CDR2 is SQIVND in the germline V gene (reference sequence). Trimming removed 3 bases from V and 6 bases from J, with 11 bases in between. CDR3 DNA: TGTGCCAGTAGTATCGGATCTCCCCCCGGGGAGCTGTTTTTT. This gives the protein CASSIGSPPGELFF.

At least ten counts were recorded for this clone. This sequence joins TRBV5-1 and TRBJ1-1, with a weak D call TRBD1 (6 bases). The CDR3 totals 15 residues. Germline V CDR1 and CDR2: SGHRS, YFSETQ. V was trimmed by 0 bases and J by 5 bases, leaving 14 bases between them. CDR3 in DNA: TGCGCCAGCAGCTTGGAACAGCAGGGGAGGACTGAAGCTTTCTTT. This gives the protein CASSLEQQGRTEAFF.

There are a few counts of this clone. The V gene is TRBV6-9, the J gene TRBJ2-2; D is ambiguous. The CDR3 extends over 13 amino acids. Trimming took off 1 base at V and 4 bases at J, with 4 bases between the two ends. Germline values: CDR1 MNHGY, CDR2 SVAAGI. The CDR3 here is CASSYCSTGELFF. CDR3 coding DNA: TGTGCCAGCAGTTATTGCAGCACCGGGGAGCTGTTTTTT.

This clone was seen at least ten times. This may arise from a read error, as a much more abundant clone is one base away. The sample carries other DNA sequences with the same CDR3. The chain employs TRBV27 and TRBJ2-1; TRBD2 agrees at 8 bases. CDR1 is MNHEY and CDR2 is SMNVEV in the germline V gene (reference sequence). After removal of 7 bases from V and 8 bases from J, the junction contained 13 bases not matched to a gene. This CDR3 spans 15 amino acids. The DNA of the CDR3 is TGTGCCAGCACCCTAGCCCCCAGCGGGGGTTATGAGCAGTTCTTC. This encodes CASTLAPSGGYEQFF.

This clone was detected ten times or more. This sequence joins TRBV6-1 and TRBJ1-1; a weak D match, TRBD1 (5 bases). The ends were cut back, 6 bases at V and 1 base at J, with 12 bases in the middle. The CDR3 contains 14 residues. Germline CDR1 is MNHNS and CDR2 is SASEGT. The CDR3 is CASRAGTGNTEAFF. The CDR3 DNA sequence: TGTGCCAGCAGGGCCGGGACTGGGAACACTGAAGCTTTCTTT.

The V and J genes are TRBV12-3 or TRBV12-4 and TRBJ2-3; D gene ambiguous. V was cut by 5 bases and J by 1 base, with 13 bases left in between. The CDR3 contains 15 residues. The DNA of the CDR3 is TGTGCCAGCAGTGACGGAACAGATCGCACAGATACGCAGTATTTT. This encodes CASSDGTDRTDTQYF.

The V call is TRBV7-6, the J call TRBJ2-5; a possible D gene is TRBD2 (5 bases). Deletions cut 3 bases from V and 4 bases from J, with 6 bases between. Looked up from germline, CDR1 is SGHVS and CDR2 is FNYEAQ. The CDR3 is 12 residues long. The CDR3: CASSLTIETQYF. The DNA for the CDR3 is TGTGCCAGCAGCTTGACTATAGAGACCCAGTACTTC.